The source of this T cell receptor beta chain is a study of control samples from healthy donors and cancer patients. Data came from immunoSEQ multiplex PCR; TCRdb stores just in-frame clones and leaves some out. The table has 150,000 to 180,000 clones, 93% seen once. This CDR3 has 14 amino acids. Looked up from germline, CDR1 is SEHNR and CDR2 is FQNEAQ (reference sequence). V lost 5 bases and J lost 3; bases outside the gene matches: 5. The sequencing sample was made of blood. The rearrangement uses TRBV7-9 and TRBJ2-7; 9 positions match TRBD1. The receptor was isolated from a man over 45 in good health. CDR3 region: CASSRRTGDYEQYF. The CDR3 coding sequence is TGTGCCAGCAGCCGCCGGACAGGGGACTACGAGCAGTACTTC.